This T cell receptor beta chain was sequenced in a study of blood T cell repertoires in COVID-19 (TCRdb year 2020). In terms of the full investigation: Samples covering the acute and convalescent phases of COVID-19 were provided by collaborators in the United States, Italy and Spain. The prospective study material was composed of cDNA or gDNA derived from T cells, B-cell-depleted T cells, or PBMCs. Deeply sampled blood TCRbeta repertoires from subjects exposed to, actively infected with, or recovered from COVID-19 were included in the dataset. The samples were drawn from two sources: the first 160 participants of the ongoing ImmuneRACE study, and 950 to 1,500 subjects contributed by 6 global collaborators. The repertoires were made available in a free public database intended to serve as a resource for research on the immune response to SARS-CoV-2. Where available, HLA class I and class II types were taken from metadata supplied by the sample provider and were not determined by assay-based typing. The sample metadata nearly always contained a de-identified subject ID, COVID-19 status, age in years and sex. Paper-wide results and their limitations: How much clinical and demographic metadata was included differed by source and by participant, and the metadata was provided uncurated.

The immunoSEQ Assay, a bias-controlled multiplex PCR, was used to amplify TCRbeta CDR3 regions from genomic DNA. Per the source publication's procedure: The number of nucleated cells in each sample was estimated from the amplification of reference gene primers within the assay. To quantify the absolute abundance of each unique TCRbeta CDR3 rearrangement, sequence reads were collapsed and filtered. For each sample, productive Simpson clonality was calculated as the square root of Simpson's diversity index across productive rearrangements. TCRdb provides this immuneACCESS table in a form limited to in-frame rearrangements. Some clones are lacking; in checked studies, under half of them reflect an unresolved V gene, and why the rest are absent is not known. V and J calls and clone size are given by that table; D and trimming were obtained from the DNA. In this sample the table shows about 44,000 clones, more than 80% of which occur a single time. About 0.4% of the sample is in the top ten clones.

One collaborating source in Seattle enrolled patients during active infection and followed them longitudinally through the course of disease. Whole blood was collected in K2EDTA tubes by collaborating institutions according to the institutions' own protocols. For TCRbeta analysis, collaborator samples were shipped as frozen whole blood, as isolated PBMCs, or as DNA extracted from either sample type. Points on this clone: It has no known antigen specificity. Base quality data are lacking; no much larger clone is found one base away.

The CDR3 has 15 amino acids, counting the end cysteine and phenylalanine. Only CDR3 DNA remains: 45 bases, in frame from the first base. According to the germline V gene (reference sequence), CDR1 reads MNHEY and CDR2 reads SMNVEV. V is cut by 1 base and J by 5 bases, and the space between the germline ends is 9 bases. The sequenced sample consisted of peripheral blood. The receptor was derived from a man in his fifties with COVID-19, enrolled during active disease. In this chain, TRBV27 is recombined with TRBJ1-6; the D gene is perhaps TRBD1, on 5 matching bases. The DNA is as follows: TGTGCCAGCAGTTTATGGACACCCGATAATTCACCCCTCCACTTT. Its product reads: CASSLWTPDNSPLHF.